The source of this T cell receptor beta chain is a study of shared clonotypes between healthy human individuals. Study-wide points: With a few donors compared, 4.5% to 6.5% of naive CD4 clonotypes were shared.

About this clone: The antigen is not known.

This CDR3 contains 14 residues. In germline, CDR1 is SGHRS, CDR2 YFSETQ. V lost 4 bases and J lost 6, with 16 bases in between. The authors divided CD4+ cells into CD45RA+ naive and CD45RA-negative memory subsets. TCRdb's table, derived via immunoSEQ multiplex PCR, lists solely in-frame clones and lacks some. Among about 1 million clones, about three quarters were seen once, and the ten largest hold roughly 1.4%. The rearrangement links TRBV5-1 to TRBJ1-2, with a tentative D call TRBD1 (5 bases). This receptor was taken from a man between 18 and 29 years old in good health. Sequenced sample: memory CD4+ T cells sorted from blood. Subset denoted: CD45RA-negative fraction. The CDR3 region has the DNA TGCGCCAGCAGCCCCGGTAGCGGGGGTCATGGCTACACCTTC. It codes for CASSPGSGGHGYTF.